Each of the 32 T cell receptor beta chains below was sequenced from the same sample in a study of response to subunit inactivated influenza vaccine. TCRdb processed the RT-PCR reads anew with MiXCR; each CDR3 protein has one entry. The data contain hundreds of thousands of distinct CDR3 sequences, about 11% of them singletons. The sequencing used PBMCs from blood, collected on the day of vaccination. Receptors were obtained from a man in his forties or fifties who received an inactivated influenza vaccine.

This chain links TRBV4-3 with TRBJ1-5; D is unresolved. Germline V gene data show CDR1 as LGHNA and CDR2 as YSLEER. CDR3 length: 14 amino acids. V gave up 0 bases and J gave up 3 bases, with 6 bases separating them. CDR3 coding DNA: TGCGCCAGCAGCCAAGAGTCAAACAATCAGCCCCAGCATTTT. It encodes CASSQESNNQPQHF.

This clonotype was seen ten or more times. This rearrangement joins TRBV7-3 to TRBJ2-1; D possibly corresponds to TRBD1 (6 bases). The germline V gene encodes CDR1 SGHTA and CDR2 FQGTGA. The CDR3 covers 14 residues. With 5 bases removed from V and 7 bases from J, the gap between germline ends came to 15 bases. The CDR3 DNA is TGTGCCAGCAGCCCGTCCCAGGGGCAGAATGAGCAGTTCTTC. It encodes CASSPSQGQNEQFF.

This clonotype was recorded a few times. The rearrangement links TRBV10-3 to TRBJ1-2; TRBD1 is a possible D gene (5 bases). Germline V gives CDR1 ENHRY, CDR2 SYGVKD. The CDR3 has 12 residues. The V end lost 2 bases, the J end lost 8 bases, and 9 bases lay between the germline ends. CDR3 bases: TGTGCCATCAGTGAGGGAGGGGTCGGCTACACCTTC. Residues: CAISEGGVGYTF.

The chain carries TRBV29-1 and TRBJ2-5; 8 bases fit TRBD2. The CDR3 loop spans 14 amino acids. After removal of 3 bases from V and 5 bases from J, the junction contained 8 bases not matched to a gene. The germline V gene has CDR1 SQVTM and CDR2 ANQGSEA. The CDR3 sequence is CSVDVAGGGETQYF. The CDR3 DNA is TGCAGCGTTGACGTTGCGGGAGGAGGGGAGACCCAGTACTTC.

This clonotype was counted ten times or more. CDR3 loop: CASSLVYLAGGEGETQYF. CDR3 nucleotides: TGTGCCAGCAGCTTAGTGTATCTAGCGGGAGGGGAGGGAGAGACCCAGTACTTC. This sequence joins TRBV11-2 and TRBJ2-5; 12 bases line up with TRBD2. Trimming took 1 base from V and 4 from J; bases not matched to a gene: 10. Germline V gene sequence: CDR1 SGHAT, CDR2 FQNNGV. This CDR3 has 18 residues.

The chain recombines TRBV24-1 with TRBJ2-5; possibly TRBD1 for D (7 bases). The CDR3 runs to 16 residues. Trimming took 2 bases from V and 7 from J, leaving 19 bases between them. Germline V gene sequence: CDR1 KGHDR, CDR2 SFDVKD. The chain's CDR3 is CATSDWQGGPMGTQYF. The DNA of the CDR3 is TGTGCCACCAGTGATTGGCAGGGGGGCCCAATGGGGACCCAGTACTTC.

The genes are TRBV4-2 and TRBJ2-5; 9 bases align to TRBD2. V shed 4 bases, J shed 2 bases, and the junction held 5 bases outside the gene matches. The CDR3 covers 15 residues. The germline V gene has CDR1 LGHNA and CDR2 YNFKEQ. The CDR3 region has the DNA TGTGCCAGCAGCCCCCCGACTAGCGGACAAGAGACCCAGTACTTC. The encoded protein is CASSPPTSGQETQYF.

The rearrangement uses TRBV6-1 and TRBJ2-2; 11 bases are shared with TRBD2. CDR1 and CDR2 (germline): MNHNS, SASEGT. J lost 10 bases, V lost 6 bases, and 10 bases had no gene match. The CDR3 runs 15 residues. CDR3 sequence (DNA): TGTGCCAGCAGCACCGGGACTAGCGGTTTAGAGGAGCTGTTTTTT. The encoded protein is CASSTGTSGLEELFF.

In its sample, this clonotype was seen a few times. The chain joins TRBV5-1 to TRBJ2-3; D call uncertain. The CDR3 consists of 16 residues. Germline CDR1 SGHRS, CDR2 YFSETQ. Trimming shortened V by 0 bases and J by 1 base, and 12 bases separated the two germline ends. The CDR3: CASSLAEGPGTDTQYF. The CDR3 coding sequence is TGCGCCAGCAGCTTGGCGGAAGGGCCTGGCACAGATACGCAGTATTTT. Based on the CDR3 plus reference TRBV5-1 and TRBJ2-3, the full variable domain is KAGVTQTPRYLIKTRGQQVTLSCSPISGHRSVSWYQQTPGQGLQFLFEYFSETQRNKGNFPGRFSGRQFSNSRSEMNVSTLELGDSALYLCASSLAEGPGTDTQYFGPGTRLTVL.

CDR3 loop: CASSLGPERGKLFF. CDR3 DNA sequence: TGTGCCAGCAGTCTGGGACCCGAAAGGGGAAAACTGTTTTTT. This chain connects TRBV12-3 or TRBV12-4 to TRBJ1-4; D perhaps matches TRBD1 (5 bases). The CDR3 is 14 amino acids. V was trimmed by 5 bases and J by 10 bases, leaving 17 bases between them.

This CDR3 is CASRRGQGAFTGELFF. The CDR3 DNA sequence: TGTGCCAGCAGACGGGGACAGGGGGCATTCACCGGGGAGCTGTTTTTT. The chain links TRBV28 to TRBJ2-2, with 12 positions matching TRBD1. Unmatched junction bases numbered 6, after V lost 6 bases and J lost 4 bases. The CDR3 is made up of 16 amino acids. Germline CDR1 reads MDHEN; CDR2 reads SYDVKM. Full variable domain (remainder filled in from reference TRBV28 and TRBJ2-2): DVKVTQSSRYLVKRTGEKVFLECVQDMDHENMFWYRQDPGLGLRLIYFSYDVKMKEKGDIPEGYSVSREKKERFSLILESASTNQTSMYLCASRRGQGAFTGELFFGEGSRLTVL.

The chain links TRBV5-1 to TRBJ2-7, with 7 bases identical to TRBD2. The V segment lost 0 bases and the J segment 6 bases; nucleotides outside the gene matches: 6. Germline V gives CDR1 SGHRS, CDR2 YFSETQ. The CDR3 is 14 amino acids. CDR3 sequence: CASSLESGMGEQYF. The CDR3 coding sequence is TGCGCCAGCAGCTTGGAAAGCGGGATGGGCGAGCAGTACTTC.

V usage is TRBV18 and J usage is TRBJ1-1; D may be TRBD1 (6 bases). Trimming cost V 2 bases and J 6 bases, with 13 bases left between them. CDR1 is KGHSH, CDR2 LQKENI, per germline. The CDR3 extends over 14 amino acids. This CDR3 is CASSPTGHGAEAFF. CDR3 in DNA: TGTGCCAGCTCACCAACGGGACACGGCGCTGAAGCTTTCTTT.

Turning to this clonotype: One junction end disagrees with the germline gene, perhaps due to a read error. The chain employs TRBV28 and TRBJ1-6; the D is unclear. The CDR3 has 13 residues. In germline, CDR1 is MDHEN, CDR2 SYDVKM. The CDR3 nucleotides read TGTGCCAGCACAAGCTCCTATAATTCACCCCTCTACTTT. This translates into CASTSSYNSPLYF.

The chain employs TRBV12-3 or TRBV12-4 and TRBJ2-1; the match to TRBD1 covers 7 bases. The CDR3 consists of 14 residues. Trimming at V came to 8 bases and at J to 0 bases, leaving 4 bases not matched to a gene. The CDR3 here is CASEDRISYNEQFF. The CDR3 DNA is TGTGCCAGCGAGGACAGGATCTCCTACAATGAGCAGTTCTTC.

This clonotype was detected a few times. Here the CDR3 DNA reads TGCGCCAGCAGTCAATTAAAGATTGAAGCTTTCTTT. Amino acid sequence: CASSQLKIEAFF. This chain links TRBV23-1 with TRBJ1-1; no firm D call. TRBV23-1 is designated an ORF whose function remains uncertain. Trimming took 1 base from V and 7 from J, leaving 7 bases between them. The CDR3 totals 12 residues.

This clonotype has a count of ten or more. The V and J genes are TRBV19 and TRBJ1-4; D not certain. This CDR3 contains 11 residues. V was trimmed by 3 bases and J by 8 bases, leaving 4 bases between them. The germline gives CDR1 LNHDA, CDR2 SQIVND (reference sequence). The CDR3 sequence is CASSIGEKLFF. The CDR3 DNA is TGTGCCAGTAGTATCGGCGAAAAACTGTTTTTT.

Only a few counts were recorded for this clonotype. The V call is TRBV11-2, the J call TRBJ2-2; D unclear. Deletions cut 6 bases from V and 4 bases from J, with 6 bases between. CDR3 length: 12 amino acids. Germline V CDR1 and CDR2: SGHAT, FQNNGV. In DNA, the CDR3 is TGTGCCAGCAGACCTAGCACCGGGGAGCTGTTTTTT. Its protein is CASRPSTGELFF.

The chain is built from TRBV7-9 and TRBJ2-7; TRBD2 aligns across 8 bases. CDR1 and CDR2 from the germline V gene are SEHNR and FQNEAQ (reference sequence). There are 17 residues in the CDR3. With 1 base clipped from V and 5 bases from J, the junction kept 13 bases outside the gene matches. In DNA, the CDR3 is TGTGCCAGCAGCTTAGGTGGTAATTGGGGGACTAGAGACGAGCAGTACTTC. Its protein is CASSLGGNWGTRDEQYF.

The rearrangement joins TRBV4-2 to TRBJ2-7; a weak D match, TRBD2 (6 bases). With 2 bases removed from V and 5 bases from J, the gap between germline ends came to 13 bases. Looked up from germline, CDR1 is LGHNA and CDR2 is YNFKEQ. The CDR3 runs 14 residues. As DNA, the CDR3 is TGTGCCAGCAGCCAAAGGGGCTCGGGGGACGAGCAGTACTTC. Protein sequence: CASSQRGSGDEQYF.

This clonotype was picked up a small number of times. The V call is TRBV14, the J call TRBJ2-1; D is possibly TRBD1 (5 bases). The CDR3 extends over 15 amino acids. Looked up from germline, CDR1 is SGHDN and CDR2 is FVKESK. V lost 2 bases, J lost 0 bases, and 8 bases lay in between. The DNA of the CDR3 is TGTGCCAGCAGCCAAAACAGGTACTCCTACAATGAGCAGTTCTTC. It is translated as CASSQNRYSYNEQFF.

The genes are TRBV6-5 and TRBJ1-5; 7 nucleotides agree with TRBD1. Germline loops: CDR1 MNHEY, CDR2 SVGAGI. CDR3 size: 15 residues. Unmatched junction bases numbered 3, after V lost 0 bases and J lost 4 bases. CDR3 residues: CASSYSVTGNQPQHF. CDR3 DNA sequence: TGTGCCAGCAGTTACTCGGTGACAGGGAATCAGCCCCAGCATTTT.

This clonotype was detected ten times or more. The J gene is TRBJ1-2, the V gene TRBV4-2; perhaps TRBD1 as D (5 bases). V dropped 4 bases and J dropped 0 bases, with 12 bases sitting between them. The CDR3 totals 15 residues. Germline V gene lookup returns CDR1 LGHNA and CDR2 YNFKEQ. The CDR3 nucleotides read TGTGCCAGCAGCCCCGAGAGCAGGGCTAACTATGGCTACACCTTC. Amino acids: CASSPESRANYGYTF.

The V and J genes are TRBV4-2 and TRBJ2-1; D is unclear. Germline CDR1 is LGHNA and CDR2 is YNFKEQ. Trimming pared 4 bases from V and 5 bases from J, leaving 15 bases between. The CDR3 covers 15 residues. The CDR3 region is CASSRERYPDNEQFF. As DNA, the CDR3 is TGTGCCAGCAGCCGAGAGAGATACCCGGACAATGAGCAGTTCTTC.

The table lists this clonotype with a few counts. The chain couples TRBV5-1 to TRBJ2-1, with 10 positions matching TRBD2. The CDR3 extends over 18 amino acids. Germline V gene sequence: CDR1 SGHRS, CDR2 YFSETQ. Trimming at V came to 0 bases and at J to 4 bases, leaving 10 bases not matched to a gene. The CDR3 DNA reads as TGCGCCAGCAGCTTGGCACCCCAGCGGGAGGGCCCATACAATGAGCAGTTCTTC. Its protein is CASSLAPQREGPYNEQFF. Variable domain in full (rest from reference TRBV5-1 and TRBJ2-1): KAGVTQTPRYLIKTRGQQVTLSCSPISGHRSVSWYQQTPGQGLQFLFEYFSETQRNKGNFPGRFSGRQFSNSRSEMNVSTLELGDSALYLCASSLAPQREGPYNEQFFGPGTRLTVL.

The chain employs TRBV20-1 and TRBJ2-7; D unclear. The germline CDR1 and CDR2 sequences are DFQATT and SNEGSKA (reference sequence). The CDR3 consists of 12 residues. V lost 0 bases and J 7 bases, leaving 10 bases between the germline ends. The CDR3 here is CSARDLPYEQYF. As DNA, the CDR3 is TGCAGTGCTAGAGATCTGCCATATGAGCAGTACTTC.

The chain recombines TRBV6-1 with TRBJ1-5; D gene ambiguous. The V and J ends lost 4 bases and 2 bases respectively, with 9 bases between them. The V gene's germline CDR1 is MNHNS and CDR2 SASEGT. The CDR3 contains 14 residues. The DNA for the CDR3 is TGTGCCAGCAGTGCTAGCCAGGGCAATCAGCCCCAGCATTTT. The encoded protein is CASSASQGNQPQHF.

This chain uses TRBV20-1 with TRBJ1-5, with D possibly being TRBD1 (5 bases). The CDR3 has 18 amino acids. Germline values: CDR1 DFQATT, CDR2 SNEGSKA (reference sequence). The germline V and J ends were trimmed by 0 bases and 6 bases, with 24 bases remaining between them. The CDR3 loop reads CSARDYFAVQARSQPQHF. The CDR3 DNA sequence: TGCAGTGCTAGAGATTATTTCGCGGTACAGGCGAGAAGTCAGCCCCAGCATTTT.

In its sample, this clonotype was seen a few times. The chain recombines TRBV20-1 with TRBJ2-2; D unresolved. The V gene's germline CDR1 is DFQATT and CDR2 SNEGSKA (reference sequence). The CDR3 spans 14 residues. The germline V and J ends were trimmed by 0 bases and 6 bases, with 11 bases remaining between them. The CDR3 DNA is TGCAGTGCTAGAGAGATAGGTCTTTCCGGGGAGCTGTTTTTT. Its protein is CSAREIGLSGELFF.

The chain couples TRBV2 to TRBJ2-7; D remains ambiguous. Germline V gives CDR1 SNHLY, CDR2 FYNNEI. The CDR3 loop spans 13 amino acids. Trimming removed 6 bases at V and 6 bases at J, with 15 bases between. CDR3 protein: CASSRTWRLEQYF. The CDR3 region has the DNA TGTGCCAGCAGCCGAACTTGGCGCCTCGAGCAGTACTTC.

This clonotype appeared a few times. The J gene is TRBJ2-7, the V gene TRBV20-1; D perhaps matches TRBD1 (5 bases). V was trimmed by 5 bases and J by 1 base, leaving 12 bases between them. Looked up from germline, CDR1 is DFQATT and CDR2 is SNEGSKA (reference sequence). The CDR3 has 13 amino acids. In DNA, the CDR3 is TGCAGTGCTGGATACAGGCCATCCTACGAGCAGTACTTC. This codes for CSAGYRPSYEQYF.

The chain is built from TRBV15 and TRBJ2-5, with D perhaps given as TRBD1 or TRBD2 (5 bases each). Germline values: CDR1 LNHNV, CDR2 YYDKDF (reference sequence). Trimming cost V 0 bases and J 0 bases, with 17 bases left between them. CDR3 size: 18 residues. CDR3 DNA: TGTGCCACCAGCAGAGATCGGCAGGGAGACCTGTACCAAGAGACCCAGTACTTC. Translating gives CATSRDRQGDLYQETQYF. The whole variable domain, remainder taken from reference TRBV15 and TRBJ2-5, is DAMVIQNPRYQVTQFGKPVTLSCSQTLNHNVMYWYQQKSSQAPKLLFHYYDKDFNNEADTPDNFQSRRPNTSFCFLDIRSPGLGDTAMYLCATSRDRQGDLYQETQYFGPGTRLLVL.